This T cell receptor beta chain was recorded in a study of blood T cell repertoires in COVID-19. Overall study context: The samples span acute and convalescent COVID-19 from the United States, Italy and Spain. T cells, B-cell-depleted T cells, or PBMCs supplied cDNA or gDNA.

Germline values: CDR1 MGHRA, CDR2 YSYEKL. Trimming pared 1 base from V and 10 bases from J, leaving 8 bases between. CDR3 size: 12 residues. Under the authors' procedure: Amplified reference gene primers provided the basis for estimating nucleated cell counts. The table came from immunoSEQ multiplex PCR; TCRdb's copy has only in-frame clones and leaves some out. V and J calls and clone size are as listed in that table; D and trimming were resolved from the DNA. The repertoire has 100,000 to 150,000 clones, 84% of them found once; the top ten carry around 13%. The chain has TRBV4-1 and TRBJ2-1; D perhaps matches TRBD2 (6 bases). The sample was peripheral blood. This clonotype was obtained from a woman aged 30 to 39 who had recovered from COVID-19. CDR3 loop: CASSQGAGEQFF. The CDR3 DNA reads TGCGCCAGCAGCCAAGGGGCGGGAGAGCAGTTCTTC.